This T cell receptor beta chain emerged from a study of identical twins. TCRdb passed the 5' RACE reads through MiXCR, listing each CDR3 protein once. The table records about 520,000 distinct CDR3 sequences, about 20% of them present only once. This clonotype was counted ten times or more. The same sample was also used in a study of T cells expressing NK-cell markers. That investigation notes: TCR beta repertoires came from sorted CD3+CD56+NKG2C+, CD3+CD56+NKG2C- and CD3+CD56-NKG2C+ T cells. Seven of the eight sequenced donors were classified as HCMV-seropositive, and one was classified as seronegative.

Source material: CD4+ T cells sorted from blood. The clonotype was recovered from a young woman in good health.

The CDR3 loop is CAIRRTGQDTEAFF. CDR3 nucleotides: TGTGCCATCAGGCGGACAGGGCAGGATACTGAAGCTTTCTTT. The gene calls are TRBV10-3 and TRBJ1-1; 8 positions agree with TRBD1. Germline CDR1 is ENHRY and CDR2 is SYGVKD. This CDR3 is built from 14 residues. Germline trimming cut 6 bases from V and 5 bases from J; bases unmatched to any gene: 8.